These 29 T cell receptor beta chains were all obtained from the same sample, sequenced in a study of cytomegalovirus exposure and HLA in healthy donors (dated by TCRdb to about 2017). Library method: the immunoSEQ multiplex PCR assay. The multiplex PCR relied on a mix of 60 forward primers for TCR Vbeta segments and 13 reverse primers for TCR Jbeta segments. TCRdb re-hosts the immuneACCESS table, in-frame sequences only. Its copies lack some clones; in the studies checked, an unresolved V gene accounts for under half of them, and the cause for the rest is not known. The sample table records approximately 140,000 clones; roughly 80% of these occur just once. The top ten constitute approximately 0.97% of the sample. The sequencing sample was made of PBMCs. These receptors were collected from a man aged 18 to 29 in good health and CMV-seronegative.

There are a few counts of this clone. The rearrangement joins TRBV4-3 to TRBJ1-1; D gene unclear. The V gene's germline CDR1 is LGHNA and CDR2 YSLEER. V was shortened by 4 bases and J by 1 base, with 10 bases between the two germline ends. CDR3 length: 14 residues. CDR3 region: CASSLFEENTEAFF. The CDR3 region has the DNA TGCGCCAGCAGCCTTTTTGAGGAGAACACTGAAGCTTTCTTT.

This chain links TRBV5-1 with TRBJ2-7; D may be TRBD1 (5 bases). The V end lost 0 bases, the J end lost 1 base, and 8 bases lay between the germline ends. The CDR3 has 14 residues. Germline V gives CDR1 SGHRS, CDR2 YFSETQ. This CDR3 is CASSLAGPSYEQYF. As DNA, the CDR3 is TGCGCCAGCAGCTTGGCAGGGCCGTCCTACGAGCAGTACTTC. The whole variable domain, remainder taken from reference TRBV5-1 and TRBJ2-7, is KAGVTQTPRYLIKTRGQQVTLSCSPISGHRSVSWYQQTPGQGLQFLFEYFSETQRNKGNFPGRFSGRQFSNSRSEMNVSTLELGDSALYLCASSLAGPSYEQYFGPGTRLTVT.

The chain has TRBV29-1 and TRBJ2-1; D perhaps matches TRBD2 (6 bases). Trimming removed 2 bases from V and 7 bases from J, with 9 bases in between. The CDR3 has 12 amino acids. Per germline, CDR1 SQVTM and CDR2 ANQGSEA. CDR3 sequence: CSVEWGENEQFF. In DNA, the CDR3 is TGCAGCGTTGAATGGGGGGAAAATGAGCAGTTCTTC.

The V and J genes are TRBV11-2 and TRBJ2-2, with D possibly being TRBD1 (6 bases). CDR1 SGHAT and CDR2 FQNNGV come from the germline V gene. Trimming stripped 8 bases from V and 1 base from J, with 14 bases between. The CDR3 contains 15 residues. DNA for the CDR3: TGTGCCAGCGGCCTAAGGACAGTGAACACCGGGGAGCTGTTTTTT. Translated: CASGLRTVNTGELFF.

The CDR3 sequence: CASSSDRALAKNIQYF. The CDR3 DNA reads as TGTGCCAGCAGTTCGGACAGGGCCTTAGCCAAAAACATTCAGTACTTC. The V and J genes are TRBV2 and TRBJ2-4, with TRBD1 matching over 8 bases. V lost 5 bases and J lost 0; bases outside the gene matches: 6. CDR3 length: 16 amino acids. Germline V gives CDR1 SNHLY, CDR2 FYNNEI.

The chain combines TRBV2 with TRBJ2-5, with 7 bases aligning to TRBD1. Looked up from germline, CDR1 is SNHLY and CDR2 is FYNNEI. The CDR3 consists of 14 residues. Trimming removed 5 bases from V and 1 base from J; junction bases left unmatched: 4. The CDR3 region has the DNA TGTGCCAGCAGTAGCGACAGGGCCCAAGAGACCCAGTACTTC. Its translation is CASSSDRAQETQYF. Complete variable domain (other parts from reference TRBV2 and TRBJ2-5): EPEVTQTPSHQVTQMGQEVILRCVPISNHLYFYWYRQILGQKVEFLVSFYNNEISEKSEIFDDQFSVERPDGSNFTLKIRSTKLEDSAMYFCASSSDRAQETQYFGPGTRLLVL.

This sequence joins TRBV27 and TRBJ2-7; TRBD2 matches 10 bases. This CDR3 is 17 amino acids long. Germline V gives CDR1 MNHEY, CDR2 SMNVEV (reference sequence). Trimming took 4 bases from V and 0 from J; bases not matched to a gene: 9. CDR3 sequence: CASSSLKLAGSSYEQYF. DNA for the CDR3: TGTGCCAGCAGTTCCCTTAAACTAGCGGGGAGCTCCTACGAGCAGTACTTC.

This clone was seen more than once but under ten times. The chain has TRBV10-3 and TRBJ2-3; D is unclear. V lost 0 bases to trimming and J lost 2 bases, with 12 bases between them. CDR3 length: 16 amino acids. Looked up from germline, CDR1 is ENHRY and CDR2 is SYGVKD. The CDR3 region has the DNA TGTGCCATCAGTGAGTCGGCAGGATATTCCACAGATACGCAGTATTTT. This gives the protein CAISESAGYSTDTQYF.

The genes are TRBV5-1 and TRBJ2-1, with D perhaps matching TRBD2 (7 bases). V was pared by 0 bases and J by 14 bases, with 21 bases between. The CDR3 spans 15 residues. Germline CDR1 is SGHRS and CDR2 is YFSETQ. The CDR3 nucleotides are TGCGCCAGCAGCTTGGGAGGGGGGGTGCCCCGTTCGGAGTTCTTC. Translating it yields CASSLGGGVPRSEFF.

The J gene is TRBJ2-1, the V gene TRBV10-3, with 8 bases identical to TRBD1. This CDR3 has 13 amino acids. The germline V gene encodes CDR1 ENHRY and CDR2 SYGVKD. The junction had 3 bases not matched to a gene; V was cut back by 7 bases and J by 4 bases. Here the CDR3 reads CAIKTGEYNEQFF. CDR3 coding DNA: TGTGCCATCAAGACAGGGGAATACAATGAGCAGTTCTTC.

The sample holds a few counts of this clone. The V gene is TRBV2, the J gene TRBJ2-6, with 10 bases identical to TRBD1. Germline CDR1 is SNHLY and CDR2 is FYNNEI. With V trimmed by 8 bases and J by 2 bases, 3 bases remained unmatched. This CDR3 spans 15 amino acids. CDR3 sequence reads: CASGDRGAGANVLTF. CDR3 nucleotide sequence: TGTGCCAGCGGGGACAGGGGCGCTGGGGCCAACGTCCTGACTTTC.

This chain links TRBV29-1 with TRBJ2-5; tentatively, D is TRBD1 (6 bases). V was shortened by 6 bases and J by 6 bases, with 20 bases between the two germline ends. CDR3 length equals 14 residues. CDR1 and CDR2 (germline): SQVTM, ANQGSEA. CDR3 region: CSVPPTGSLKTQYF. The CDR3 DNA follows: TGCAGCGTCCCCCCTACAGGGTCGTTAAAGACCCAGTACTTC.

This clone was counted only a few times. The genes are TRBV5-1 and TRBJ1-1; TRBD1 aligns across 10 bases. V was pared by 4 bases and J by 4 bases, with 1 base of the junction left unmatched. CDR1 is SGHRS, CDR2 YFSETQ, per germline. The length of the CDR3 is 13 residues. CDR3 in amino acids: CASSRTGGTEAFF. The DNA of the CDR3 is TGCGCCAGCAGCCGGACAGGGGGCACTGAAGCTTTCTTT.

The chain carries TRBV15 and TRBJ2-7, with 7 nucleotides matching TRBD1. CDR1 LNHNV and CDR2 YYDKDF come from the germline V gene (reference sequence). Trimming took 4 bases from V and 2 from J; bases not matched to a gene: 5. The CDR3 has 14 amino acids. CDR3 amino acids: CATSKGQKAYEQYF. The DNA of the CDR3 is TGTGCCACCAGCAAGGGACAGAAAGCCTACGAGCAGTACTTC.

The V and J genes are TRBV9 and TRBJ2-3; a weak D match, TRBD2 (6 bases). The CDR3 contains 16 residues. Trimming cost V 4 bases and J 1 base, with 16 bases left between them. CDR1 and CDR2 from the germline V gene are SGDLS and YYNGEE. CDR3 region: CASSPRAGTGTDTQYF. The CDR3 bases are TGTGCCAGCAGCCCCCGGGCGGGAACTGGCACAGATACGCAGTATTTT.

The chain carries TRBV25-1 and TRBJ1-2; no definite D call. V was shortened by 2 bases and J by 8 bases, with 12 bases between the two germline ends. Germline lookup yields CDR1 MGHDK and CDR2 SYGVNS. This CDR3 has 13 amino acids. The CDR3 coding sequence is TGTGCCAGCAGTGAACAAGGGAGAGGAGGCTACACCTTC. Translating it yields CASSEQGRGGYTF.

This chain links TRBV6-1 with TRBJ2-7; 9 bases map to TRBD1. The CDR3 covers 15 residues. The V segment lost 1 base and the J segment 4 bases; nucleotides outside the gene matches: 5. Germline V lookup: CDR1 MNHNS, CDR2 SASEGT. The CDR3 DNA reads TGTGCCAGCAGTGAAGTTGGGACAGGGACATACGAGCAGTACTTC. Translated: CASSEVGTGTYEQYF.

This clone was detected only a few times. This chain links TRBV9 with TRBJ2-3; TRBD2 matches at 10 bases. V trimming: 0 bases; J trimming: 4 bases; junction bases outside the gene matches: 5. CDR3 length: 16 residues. The germline CDR1 and CDR2 sequences are SGDLS and YYNGEE. This CDR3 is CASSVGAGGSADTQYF. CDR3 in DNA: TGTGCCAGCAGCGTAGGAGCGGGGGGGTCGGCAGATACGCAGTATTTT.

The rearrangement joins TRBV4-2 to TRBJ2-1; possibly TRBD2 for D (6 bases). CDR1 is LGHNA, CDR2 YNFKEQ, per germline. The CDR3 runs 17 residues. The V end was cut by 1 base, the J end by 8 bases, with 21 bases between. This chain's CDR3 is CASSQGVRGFGDDEQFF. The DNA for the CDR3 is TGTGCCAGCAGCCAAGGGGTGCGGGGATTCGGCGACGATGAGCAGTTCTTC.

As for this clone: The same CDR3 is also encoded by other DNA sequences in this sample. V and J are TRBV7-2 and TRBJ2-5; 7 nucleotides agree with TRBD1. Trimming cost V 2 bases and J 4 bases; bases outside gene matches: 1. CDR1 is SGHTA, CDR2 FQGNSA, per germline. This CDR3 is built from 13 residues. The CDR3 sequence: CASSLNRGETQYF. CDR3 DNA sequence: TGTGCCAGCAGCTTAAACAGGGGAGAGACCCAGTACTTC.

This chain links TRBV2 with TRBJ1-1; D perhaps matches TRBD1 (5 bases). The CDR3 length is 14 residues. Between the trimmed V and J ends, which lost 5 bases and 4 bases, there was a span of 14 bases. Germline V gives CDR1 SNHLY, CDR2 FYNNEI. CDR3 bases: TGTGCCAGCAGTACGAGGTCTAGGGGCACTGAAGCTTTCTTT. It yields the protein CASSTRSRGTEAFF.

The chain joins TRBV20-1 to TRBJ2-1; D call uncertain. V was cut by 3 bases and J by 7 bases, with 7 bases left in between. The CDR3 extends over 11 amino acids. The germline gives CDR1 DFQATT, CDR2 SNEGSKA (reference sequence). This CDR3 reads CSASRLNEQFF. Written as DNA, the CDR3 is TGCAGTGCTAGTAGATTAAATGAGCAGTTCTTC.

The chain links TRBV7-8 to TRBJ2-2; 9 positions match TRBD1. CDR1 is SGHVS, CDR2 FQNEAQ, per germline. V was pared by 0 bases and J by 4 bases, with 6 bases of the junction left unmatched. The CDR3 has 17 amino acids. The CDR3 nucleotides are TGTGCCAGCAGCTTAGCCGTACAGGGGGCGGGCACCGGGGAGCTGTTTTTT. Protein sequence: CASSLAVQGAGTGELFF.

The rearrangement links TRBV25-1 to TRBJ2-7; a weak D match, TRBD1 (5 bases). The germline CDR1 and CDR2 sequences are MGHDK and SYGVNS. The CDR3 consists of 14 residues. V lost 4 bases, J lost 4 bases, and 14 bases lay in between. CDR3 sequence reads: CASSVGETVYEQYF. The CDR3 nucleotides read TGTGCCAGCAGTGTAGGAGAGACAGTGTACGAGCAGTACTTC.

This chain links TRBV6-4 with TRBJ2-2; 8 nucleotides align to TRBD1. CDR3 length: 18 amino acids. J gave up 4 bases and V 0 bases, and 10 bases lay outside the gene matches. CDR1 is MRHNA and CDR2 is SNTAGT in the germline V gene. In DNA form, the CDR3 reads TGTGCCAGCAGTGACTCGATTATTGGGACAGGAGGCACCGGGGAGCTGTTTTTT. The encoded protein is CASSDSIIGTGGTGELFF.

V is TRBV6-6 and J is TRBJ2-7; no firm D call. CDR1 is MNHNY and CDR2 is SVGAGI in the germline V gene (reference sequence). The CDR3 runs 13 residues. Trimming removed 6 bases from V and 3 bases from J, with 12 bases in between. CDR3 sequence: CASSLRINYEQYF. The DNA for the CDR3 is TGTGCCAGCAGCCTCAGAATTAACTACGAGCAGTACTTC.

The chain uses TRBV6-1 and TRBJ2-5; weak D call: TRBD1 (6 bases). Germline lookup yields CDR1 MNHNS and CDR2 SASEGT. The length of the CDR3 is 12 residues. Between the trimmed V and J ends, which lost 4 bases and 8 bases, there was a span of 11 bases. CDR3 in DNA: TGTGCCAGCAGTGGGACAGATCGTACCCAGTACTTC. This codes for CASSGTDRTQYF.

V gene TRBV7-9 combines with J gene TRBJ2-3; D is unclear. The CDR3 is made up of 17 amino acids. Trimming took 3 bases from V and 5 from J, leaving 21 bases between them. Germline CDR1 SEHNR, CDR2 FQNEAQ (reference sequence). The CDR3 protein is CASSLNTHLLRLDTQYF. The CDR3 DNA reads TGTGCCAGCAGCTTGAATACCCACCTCCTCCGACTAGATACGCAGTATTTT.

This clone has just a few counts. This chain connects TRBV6-1 to TRBJ1-1; TRBD1 aligns across 7 bases. V lost 10 bases and J lost 10; bases outside the gene matches: 3. CDR1 and CDR2 from the germline V gene are MNHNS and SASEGT. CDR3 size: 9 residues. CDR3 sequence: CAIQGVAFF. CDR3 bases: TGTGCCATTCAGGGGGTAGCTTTCTTT.